The rows below give T cell receptor beta chains drawn from one sample of a study of OX40 agonist ivuxolimab in advanced cancers. Here immunoSEQ multiplex PCR was the method, and the copy in TCRdb shows in-frame clones only, minus some. The table shows around 94,000 clones, with about nine tenths occurring only once. The source material was CD4+ or CD8+ T cells sorted from blood, sampled in a trial of the OX40 agonist ivuxolimab. The receptors derive from an adult with an advanced solid tumor such as melanoma, head and neck, liver or kidney cancer. Each CDR3 is given with its conserved first and last residue. Fields, in order: J gene, V gene, D gene, CDR3 length, clone size, CDR3 DNA, CDR3 protein. The D gene is left open where the match is weak. Size values are once, few and many counts, or a class for expanded clones, and some rows have none.

TRBJ2-3,TRBV2,TRBD2,16,-,TGTGCCAGCAGTGAAGTGCTAGCGGGGGGGTCAGATACGCAGTATTTT,CASSEVLAGGSDTQYF
TRBJ2-7,TRBV5-8,TRBD1,14,-,TGTGCCAGCAGCTTAAGGACAGGGTCCTCCGAGCAGTACTTC,CASSLRTGSSEQYF
TRBJ1-4,TRBV19,TRBD1,15,-,TGTGCCAGTAGTAGCCCCCGGGACAGAAATGAAAAACTGTTTTTT,CASSSPRDRNEKLFF
TRBJ2-3,TRBV13,-,17,-,TGTGCCAGCAGCTTAGGGGGACCAGGGGGGTGGTCAGATACGCAGTATTTT,CASSLGGPGGWSDTQYF
TRBJ1-1,TRBV18,-,14,-,TGTGCCAGCTCAGGCACAGCTATAAACACTGAAGCTTTCTTT,CASSGTAINTEAFF
TRBJ1-4,TRBV7-9,TRBD1,15,-,TGTGCCAGCAGCACCACAGGGGCAACTAATGAAAAACTGTTTTTT,CASSTTGATNEKLFF
TRBJ2-4,TRBV5-6,-,12,-,TGTGCCAGCAATCAGTTTCAAAACATTCAGTACTTC,CASNQFQNIQYF
TRBJ2-3,TRBV5-1,TRBD2,20,-,TGCGCCAGCAGCTTCGCATCGACTAGCGGGGGGCCTACTAGCACAGATACGCAGTATTTT,CASSFASTSGGPTSTDTQYF
TRBJ1-1,TRBV9,-,14,-,TGTGCCAGCAGCGTTTCCCCCGTGAACACTGAAGCTTTCTTT,CASSVSPVNTEAFF
TRBJ1-2,TRBV12-5,-,13,once,TGTGCTAGTGGTTTGGTCGGACAGTATGGCTACACCTTC,CASGLVGQYGYTF
TRBJ2-3,TRBV18,-,16,-,TGTGCCAGCTCACTATCGGGGGGCTTCGGCACAGATACGCAGTATTTT,CASSLSGGFGTDTQYF
TRBJ1-1,TRBV10-1,TRBD1,12,-,TGCGCCAGCAGTGCCCCGACAGGGCGTGCTTTCTTT,CASSAPTGRAFF
TRBJ2-3,TRBV5-1,TRBD2,17,-,TGCGCCAGCAGCTCCCAATTGACTAGCGCCAGCACAGATACGCAGTATTTT,CASSSQLTSASTDTQYF
TRBJ1-5,TRBV7-3,-,14,-,TGTGCCAGCAGCGAAGGGGTGGGCAATCAGCCCCAGCATTTT,CASSEGVGNQPQHF
TRBJ2-3,TRBV4-2,-,16,-,TGTGCCAGCAGCCAATCTTTCGGGGGCCTCACAGATACGCAGTATTTT,CASSQSFGGLTDTQYF
TRBJ1-4,TRBV5-6,-,14,-,TGTGCCAGCAGCTTGGGGGGGATCGATGAAAAACTGTTTTTT,CASSLGGIDEKLFF
TRBJ2-1,TRBV6-5,TRBD2,15,few,TGTGCCAGCAGTTTTCGGACTAGTAAGGGAGATGAGCAGTTCTTC,CASSFRTSKGDEQFF
TRBJ2-5,TRBV9,-,14,-,TGTGCCAGCAGCGTAGACGGACCACAAGAGACCCAGTACTTC,CASSVDGPQETQYF
TRBJ2-4,TRBV15,-,15,-,TGTGCCACCAGCAGAGAGCAGGGGACCAAAAACATTCAGTACTTC,CATSREQGTKNIQYF
TRBJ2-3,TRBV5-1,-,15,once,TGCGCCAGCAGCTTGGACGGGGGAGGTACAGATACGCAGTATTTT,CASSLDGGGTDTQYF
TRBJ2-1,TRBV7-3,-,13,-,TGTGCCAGCAGCTCCAACAGGGCCAATGAGCAGTTCTTC,CASSSNRANEQFF
TRBJ1-6,TRBV5-4,-,14,-,TGTGCCAGCAGCTTAGGGAAGTTAGGCTCACCCCTCCACTTT,CASSLGKLGSPLHF
TRBJ1-3,TRBV19,-,14,-,TGTGCCAGTAGTCAGGGAATTGCTGGAAACACCATATATTTT,CASSQGIAGNTIYF
TRBJ1-3,TRBV30,TRBD1,17,-,TGTGCCTACACACTCTCTTGGACAGGCGCCCTTGGAAACACCATATATTTT,CAYTLSWTGALGNTIYF
TRBJ2-7,TRBV28,TRBD1,19,-,TGTGCCAGCAGCTATCCCCGGGGACAGGGGGAATATAGGTTCTACGAGCAGTACTTC,CASSYPRGQGEYRFYEQYF
TRBJ2-5,TRBV5-6,TRBD1,15,once,TGTGCCAGCAGCTTACGACAGGGGGCGCGGGAGACCCAGTACTTC,CASSLRQGARETQYF
TRBJ2-1,TRBV29-1,TRBD2,10,once,TGCAGTGGGGGGGTCAACGGGCAGTTCTTC,CSGGVNGQFF
TRBJ2-3,TRBV18,-,17,-,TGTGCCAGCTCACCAACTGAGGTCCAACCTAGCACAGATACGCAGTATTTT,CASSPTEVQPSTDTQYF
TRBJ1-6,TRBV19,-,17,-,TGTGCCAGTAGTATAGATAGCGAATCCTCCTATAATTCACCCCTCCACTTT,CASSIDSESSYNSPLHF
TRBJ1-1,TRBV7-9,-,15,-,TGTGCCAGCAGCCAAGCTTCCCGAGTAAACACTGAAGCTTTCTTT,CASSQASRVNTEAFF
TRBJ2-3,TRBV7-2,TRBD2,15,-,TGTGCCAGCAGCCAGATGCGGGGGGGCACAGATACGCAGTATTTT,CASSQMRGGTDTQYF
TRBJ1-5,TRBV12-2,-,19,-,TGTGCAAGTCGCCCTAGTGTCGTAGAGGCCAGGGGCCGTTGTCAGCCCCAGCATTTT,CASRPSVVEARGRCQPQHF
TRBJ2-1,TRBV19,TRBD2,17,-,TGTGCCAGTGCTGCTTGGACTAGCGGGGGGTCCTACAATGAGCAGTTCTTC,CASAAWTSGGSYNEQFF
TRBJ2-3,TRBV27,TRBD2,15,-,TGTGCCAGCAGTTCCGGACTAGCGGGGGGAGATACGCAGTATTTT,CASSSGLAGGDTQYF
TRBJ2-7,TRBV11-3,-,15,-,TGTGCCAGCAGCTTAGCTTCCGGGGCTCTCTACGAGCAGTACTTC,CASSLASGALYEQYF
TRBJ2-7,TRBV5-6,TRBD1,12,-,TGTGCCAGCAGCTGGGACAGCCACGAGCAGTACTTC,CASSWDSHEQYF
TRBJ2-5,TRBV5-1,TRBD2,13,-,TGCGCCAGCAGCAGCGGGGGGGCCGAGACCCAGTACTTC,CASSSGGAETQYF
TRBJ2-6,TRBV10-2,-,14,-,TGCGCCAGCAGGCCGGGGCCTGGGGCCAACGTCCTGACTTTC,CASRPGPGANVLTF
TRBJ1-1,TRBV30,TRBD1,13,-,TGTGCCTGGGACAGGGGACCGAACACTGAAGCTTTCTTT,CAWDRGPNTEAFF
TRBJ1-2,TRBV7-9,TRBD1,14,-,TGTGCCAGCAGCACAGACCGGGACAGGGATCGTTACACCTTC,CASSTDRDRDRYTF
TRBJ1-1,TRBV7-9,-,14,-,TGTGCCAGCAGCGGCCGGGACACGAACACTGAAGCTTTCTTT,CASSGRDTNTEAFF
TRBJ2-5,TRBV5-1,-,14,-,TGCGCCAGTTTCACCAGGGGTGGGGGAGAGACCCAGTACTTC,CASFTRGGGETQYF
TRBJ1-2,TRBV5-4,-,15,-,TGTGCCAGCAGTTCCGGGACAAGGGGGATTCATAGCTACACCTTC,CASSSGTRGIHSYTF
TRBJ2-2,TRBV5-8,TRBD2,16,-,TGTGCCAGCAGCTTGGCCGGTAGCGGGGTCATCGGGGAGCTGTTTTTT,CASSLAGSGVIGELFF
TRBJ2-2,TRBV6-5,-,12,-,TGTGCCAGCAGTATCGGCACCGGGGAGCTGTTTTTT,CASSIGTGELFF
TRBJ2-5,TRBV7-2,-,14,-,TGTGCCAGCAGCCCCCCCCAGTTGAAAGAGACCCAGTACTTC,CASSPPQLKETQYF
TRBJ1-2,TRBV27,TRBD1,18,-,TGTGCCAGCAGTCCCACCGGGACAGGGACCTATCGGGGCTATGGCTACACCTTC,CASSPTGTGTYRGYGYTF
TRBJ1-1,TRBV7-2,TRBD1,12,-,TGTGCCAGCAGCCCTCCTGGCAGGGGGTATGACTTT,CASSPPGRGYDF
TRBJ1-1,TRBV6-6,-,13,-,TGTGCCAGCAGCTCGGACACGAACACTGAAGCTTTCTTT,CASSSDTNTEAFF
TRBJ2-7,TRBV10-3,-,15,-,TGTGCCATCAACTGGCTCCCGATGAGCTCCTACGAGCAGTACTTC,CAINWLPMSSYEQYF
TRBJ2-1,TRBV15,-,18,-,TGTGCCACCAGCAGAGATGCCCCGGTCCCGGCAGGGCGGCATGAGCAGTTCTTC,CATSRDAPVPAGRHEQFF